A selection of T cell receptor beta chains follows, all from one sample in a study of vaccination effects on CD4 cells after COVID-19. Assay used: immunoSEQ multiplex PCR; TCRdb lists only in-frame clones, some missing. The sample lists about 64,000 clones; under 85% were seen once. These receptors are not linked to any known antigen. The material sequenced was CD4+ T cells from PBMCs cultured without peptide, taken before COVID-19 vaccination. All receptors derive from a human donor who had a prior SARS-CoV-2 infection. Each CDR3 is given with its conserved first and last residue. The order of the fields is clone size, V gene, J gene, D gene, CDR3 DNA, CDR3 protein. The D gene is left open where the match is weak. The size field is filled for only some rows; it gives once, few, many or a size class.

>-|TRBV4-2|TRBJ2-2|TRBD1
TGTGCCAGCAGCCCACCCTCCGGGACAGGGCAAACGGGGGAGCTGTTTTTT
CASSPPSGTGQTGELFF
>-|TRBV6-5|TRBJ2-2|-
TGTGCCAGCAGTTACATCTACGGGGAGCTGTTTTTT
CASSYIYGELFF
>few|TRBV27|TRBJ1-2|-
TGTGCCAGCAGGTCGACGGCGGGGTATTTGGGCTATGGCTACACCTTC
CASRSTAGYLGYGYTF
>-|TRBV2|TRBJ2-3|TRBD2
TGTGCCAGCAGTGAAGCCACCAGACTAGCGGGGGGTTGGCATTTT
CASSEATRLAGGWHF
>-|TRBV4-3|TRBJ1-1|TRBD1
TGCGCCAGCAGCTTCCGAGGACAGGGAAGGACTGAAGCTTTCTTT
CASSFRGQGRTEAFF
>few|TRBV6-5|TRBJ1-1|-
TGTGCCAGCACCGCGCCAATTGCTCGGGAAGCTTTCTTT
CASTAPIAREAFF
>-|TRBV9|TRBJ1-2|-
TGTGCCAGCAGCGTCTCTCAAAGTAACTATGGCTACACCTTC
CASSVSQSNYGYTF
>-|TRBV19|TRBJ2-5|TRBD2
TGTGCCAGTAGTAGCCTAGCGGGAGGGCGGCGGGAGACCCAGTACTTC
CASSSLAGGRRETQYF
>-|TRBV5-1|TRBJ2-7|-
TGCGCCAGCAGCACCACATACAGGGATTCCTACGAGCAGTACTTC
CASSTTYRDSYEQYF
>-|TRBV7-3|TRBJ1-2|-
TGTGCCAGCTCACTAGGAGGCCAATTGGGTGGCTACACCTTC
CASSLGGQLGGYTF
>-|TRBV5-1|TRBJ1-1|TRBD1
TGCGCCAGCAGCTTGGATCTGGACAGGGATACTGAAGCTTTCTTT
CASSLDLDRDTEAFF
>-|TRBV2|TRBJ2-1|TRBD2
TGTGCCACTCAGCGGGAGTTGGCCACTGAGCAGTTCTTC
CATQRELATEQFF
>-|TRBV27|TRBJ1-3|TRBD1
TGTGCCAGCAGTTTGGCCGGGACAGATTTACCCTCTGGAAACACCATATATTTT
CASSLAGTDLPSGNTIYF
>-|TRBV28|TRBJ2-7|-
TGTGCCAGCAGTTTAGTGGCGTCCTACGAGCAGTACTTC
CASSLVASYEQYF
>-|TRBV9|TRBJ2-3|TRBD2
TGTGCCAGCAGCAGAAGGGCGGGGGGGCAGGCCGTGGTCCGTACGCAGTATTTT
CASSRRAGGQAVVRTQYF
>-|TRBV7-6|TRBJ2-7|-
TGTGCCAGCAGCTTAAGGGCCGGGGACGAGCAGTACTTC
CASSLRAGDEQYF
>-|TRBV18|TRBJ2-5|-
TGTGCCAGCTCACGCCGGCAGGCTAGTAAAGAGACCCAGTACTTC
CASSRRQASKETQYF
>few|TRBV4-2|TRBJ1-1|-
TGTGCCAGCAGCCGCGGGACAAACCCGACGAACACTGAAGCTTTCTTT
CASSRGTNPTNTEAFF
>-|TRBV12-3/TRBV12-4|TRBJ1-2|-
TGTGCCAGCAGTTTTGACAGCCATGGCTACACCTTC
CASSFDSHGYTF
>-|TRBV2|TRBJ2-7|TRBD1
TGTGCCAGCAGGAATTTGGGACAGTCCTACGAGCAGTACTTC
CASRNLGQSYEQYF
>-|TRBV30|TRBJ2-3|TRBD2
TGTGCCTGGAGTGTGGGAGCGGGGGGGATCACAGATACGCAGTATTTT
CAWSVGAGGITDTQYF
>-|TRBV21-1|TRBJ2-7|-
TGTGCCAGCAGCAAACGACAGGGCCCCTTGACCTACGAGCAGTACTTC
CASSKRQGPLTYEQYF
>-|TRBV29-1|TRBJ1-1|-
TGCAGCGTTGCAGGGTACACTGAAGCTTTCTTT
CSVAGYTEAFF
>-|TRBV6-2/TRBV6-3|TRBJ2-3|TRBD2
TGTGCCAGCAGTTACGGGACTAGCGGGGATAGCACAGATACGCAGTATTTT
CASSYGTSGDSTDTQYF
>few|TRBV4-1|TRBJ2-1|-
TGCGCCAGCAGCCATGATCCCAAGTCGCCGGGGTCCTACAATGAGCAGTTCTTC
CASSHDPKSPGSYNEQFF
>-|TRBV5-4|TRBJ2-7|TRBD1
TGTGCCAGCAGCCGGGACAGTACCTACGAGCAGTACTTC
CASSRDSTYEQYF
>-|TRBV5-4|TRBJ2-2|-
TGTGCCAGCAGCGACGGTTTTCGGGGTATGGCCGGGGAGCTGTTTTTT
CASSDGFRGMAGELFF
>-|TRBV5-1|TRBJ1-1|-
TGCGCCAGCAGCTTACTGACAGGGAACACTGAAGCTTTCTTT
CASSLLTGNTEAFF
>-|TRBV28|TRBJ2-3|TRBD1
TGTGCCAGCAGTTTAAGGGGACAGGGTAAGCAGTATTTT
CASSLRGQGKQYF
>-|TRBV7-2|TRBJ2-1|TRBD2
TGTGCCAGCAGCTTGACTAGCCTCAATGAGCAGTTCTTC
CASSLTSLNEQFF
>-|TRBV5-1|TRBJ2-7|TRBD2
TGCGCCAGCAGCCGGGTGGGGGGGATCTCCTACGAGCAGTACTTC
CASSRVGGISYEQYF
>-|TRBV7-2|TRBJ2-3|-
TGTGCCAGCAGCACAGACAGATTCACAGATACGCAGTATTTT
CASSTDRFTDTQYF
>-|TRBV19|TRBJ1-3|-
TGTGCCAGTACCCAGTCTACATACTCTGGAAACACCATATATTTT
CASTQSTYSGNTIYF
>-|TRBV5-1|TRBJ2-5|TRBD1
TGCGCCAGCAGCTTGGATGGGACAGAACAAGAGACCCAGTACTTC
CASSLDGTEQETQYF
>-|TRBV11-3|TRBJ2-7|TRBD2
TGTGCCAGCAGCTCGGGACTAGCGGCTTCCTACGAGCAGTACTTC
CASSSGLAASYEQYF
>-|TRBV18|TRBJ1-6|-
TGTGCCAGCTCACAGGGGCGTGGGGTTTCACCCCTCCACTTT
CASSQGRGVSPLHF
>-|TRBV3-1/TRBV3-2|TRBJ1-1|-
TGTGCCAGCAGCCAAGATTTGTGGGCAGCTTCCCTGGGGAACACTGAAGCTTTCTTT
CASSQDLWAASLGNTEAFF